The rows below give T cell receptor beta chains drawn from one sample of a study of T cell responses to AZD1222 COVID-19 vaccine. Libraries were prepared by immunoSEQ multiplex PCR; TCRdb keeps only in-frame clonotypes and omits some of them. The table shows some 120,000 clones, with about 79% occurring only once. Sequenced here: peripheral blood, sampled 28 days after the second AZD1222 dose. The receptors were gathered from an adult who received the AZD1222 COVID-19 vaccine. The CDR3 runs from the conserved cysteine through the conserved F or W. D genes are given only for firm matches. Clone size is given for some rows only: seen once, a few or many times, or a class if the clone is expanded.

clone size | D gene | J gene | V gene | CDR3 protein | CDR3 DNA
NA | TRBD1 | TRBJ1-6 | TRBV24-1 | CATRGTGPNSPLHF | TGTGCCACCAGAGGGACAGGGCCGAATTCACCCCTCCACTTT
NA | NA | TRBJ1-4 | TRBV19 | CASSIDPFGRSELFF | TGTGCCAGTAGTATAGATCCTTTCGGGAGGTCAGAACTGTTTTTT
NA | NA | TRBJ1-6 | TRBV5-6 | CASSPDGGWALHF | TGTGCCAGCAGCCCCGATGGGGGTTGGGCCCTCCACTTT
NA | NA | TRBJ2-7 | TRBV4-1 | CASSQGTMGLKYEQYF | TGCGCCAGCAGCCAAGGAACTATGGGGCTAAAATACGAGCAGTACTTC
NA | TRBD1 | TRBJ2-6 | TRBV28 | CASIRTGHFSSGANVLTF | TGTGCCAGCATCCGGACAGGGCATTTCTCGTCTGGGGCCAACGTCCTGACTTTC
once | NA | TRBJ2-1 | TRBV12-5 | CASGLVNNEQFF | TGTGCTAGTGGTTTGGTAAACAATGAGCAGTTCTTC
NA | TRBD1 | TRBJ1-4 | TRBV28 | CASSLQGQHNEKLFF | TGTGCCAGCAGTTTGCAGGGACAGCATAATGAAAAACTGTTTTTT
NA | NA | TRBJ2-7 | TRBV29-1 | CSVSGTGQYEQYF | TGCAGCGTTAGCGGGACAGGTCAATACGAGCAGTACTTC
NA | NA | TRBJ2-1 | TRBV10-1 | CASSEGLLQFF | TGCGCCAGCAGTGAGGGGCTACTTCAGTTCTTC
NA | NA | TRBJ2-3 | TRBV7-9 | CASSLPGRADTQYF | TGTGCCAGCAGCTTACCGGGGCGGGCAGATACGCAGTATTTT
NA | NA | TRBJ1-4 | TRBV28 | CASSPESGEKLFF | TGTGCCAGCAGCCCCGAGTCCGGTGAAAAACTGTTTTTT